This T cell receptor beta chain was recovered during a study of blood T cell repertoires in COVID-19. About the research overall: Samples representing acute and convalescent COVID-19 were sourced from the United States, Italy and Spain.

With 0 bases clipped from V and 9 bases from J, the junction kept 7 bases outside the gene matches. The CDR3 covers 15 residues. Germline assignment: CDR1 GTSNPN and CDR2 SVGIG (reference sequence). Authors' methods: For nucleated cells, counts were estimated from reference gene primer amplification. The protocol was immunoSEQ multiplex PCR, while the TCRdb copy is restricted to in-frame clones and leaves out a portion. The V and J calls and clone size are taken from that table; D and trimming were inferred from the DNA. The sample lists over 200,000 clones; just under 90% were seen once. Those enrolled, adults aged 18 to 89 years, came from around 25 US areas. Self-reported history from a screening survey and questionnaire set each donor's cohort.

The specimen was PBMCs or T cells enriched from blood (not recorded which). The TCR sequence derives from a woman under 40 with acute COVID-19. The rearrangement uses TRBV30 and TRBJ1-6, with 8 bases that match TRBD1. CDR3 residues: CAWSVLGGQASPLHF. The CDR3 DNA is TGTGCCTGGAGTGTATTAGGGGGACAGGCTTCACCCCTCCACTTT.